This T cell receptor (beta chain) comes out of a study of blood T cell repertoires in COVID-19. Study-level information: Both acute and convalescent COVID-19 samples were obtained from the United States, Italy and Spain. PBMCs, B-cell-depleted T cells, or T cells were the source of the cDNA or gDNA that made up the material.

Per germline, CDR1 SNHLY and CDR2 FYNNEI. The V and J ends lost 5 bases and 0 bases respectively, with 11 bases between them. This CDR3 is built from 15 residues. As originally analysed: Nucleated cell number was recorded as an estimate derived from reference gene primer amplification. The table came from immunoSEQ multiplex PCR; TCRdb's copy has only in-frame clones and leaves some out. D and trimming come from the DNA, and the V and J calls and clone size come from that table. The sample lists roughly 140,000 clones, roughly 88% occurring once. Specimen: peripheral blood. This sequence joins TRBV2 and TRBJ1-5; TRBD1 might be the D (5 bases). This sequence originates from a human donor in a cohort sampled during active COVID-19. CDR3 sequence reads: CASSRTPYSNQPQHF. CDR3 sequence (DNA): TGTGCCAGCAGTAGGACACCTTATAGCAATCAGCCCCAGCATTTT.